The 10 T cell receptor beta chains below all came from one sample that was sequenced in a study of T cell responses to AZD1222 COVID-19 vaccine. Measured with immunoSEQ multiplex PCR; TCRdb has only the in-frame clones, and not every one. The data hold 130,000 or so clones, with around 90% observed a single time. This specimen consisted of peripheral blood, obtained 28 days after the second AZD1222 dose. The receptors derive from an adult who received the AZD1222 COVID-19 vaccine.

V usage is TRBV5-1 and J usage is TRBJ1-1; 9 nucleotides agree with TRBD1. The CDR3 has 13 residues. With V trimmed by 5 bases and J by 4 bases, 3 bases remained unmatched. CDR1 is SGHRS and CDR2 is YFSETQ in the germline V gene. CDR3 coding DNA: TGCGCCAGCAGTGTACAGGGGGCCACTGAAGCTTTCTTT. Residues: CASSVQGATEAFF.

The chain carries TRBV11-2 and TRBJ1-1, with unresolved D. Per germline, CDR1 SGHAT and CDR2 FQNNGV. The V gene lost 0 bases and the J gene lost 5 bases, with 10 bases spanning the gap. The CDR3 is made up of 14 amino acids. The CDR3 nucleotides are TGTGCCAGCAGCTTAGATCCCACAAGGACTGAAGCTTTCTTT. This translates into CASSLDPTRTEAFF. The whole variable domain, remainder taken from reference TRBV11-2 and TRBJ1-1, is EAGVAQSPRYKIIEKRQSVAFWCNPISGHATLYWYQQILGQGPKLLIQFQNNGVVDDSQLPKDRFSAERLKGVDSTLKIQPAKLEDSAVYLCASSLDPTRTEAFFGQGTRLTVV.

The chain recombines TRBV11-2 with TRBJ1-1; 9 positions agree with TRBD1. The V and J ends lost 1 base and 7 bases, in that order; junction bases with no gene match: 10. Germline V gives CDR1 SGHAT, CDR2 FQNNGV. This CDR3 contains 16 residues. Here the CDR3 reads CASSLGGTGTKFEAFF. CDR3 DNA sequence: TGTGCCAGCAGCTTAGGGGGGACAGGGACTAAGTTTGAAGCTTTCTTT.

The chain employs TRBV7-9 and TRBJ2-7, with TRBD2 identical over 10 bases. The trim removed 8 bases at V and 0 bases at J, leaving 13 bases unmatched. Germline V gives CDR1 SEHNR, CDR2 FQNEAQ (reference sequence). CDR3 length equals 17 residues. DNA for the CDR3: TGTGCCAGCGCCCTCGCCCTTCTAGCGGGAGTCTCCTACGAGCAGTACGTC. Translated: CASALALLAGVSYEQYV.

The V call is TRBV6-2 or TRBV6-3, the J call TRBJ2-7; TRBD2 aligns across 12 bases. J was trimmed by 2 bases and V by 6 bases; bases with no gene match: 8. Germline CDR1 reads MNHEY; CDR2 reads SVGEGT. This CDR3 is built from 16 residues. The CDR3 sequence is CASSPGLAGPTYEQYV. CDR3 nucleotides: TGTGCCAGCAGCCCTGGACTAGCGGGACCCACCTACGAGCAGTACGTC.

This clone was recorded only once. The rearrangement links TRBV28 to TRBJ1-1, with D maybe TRBD1 (5 bases). The CDR3 has 15 amino acids. V was pared by 1 base and J by 4 bases, with 13 bases between. Germline V lookup: CDR1 MDHEN, CDR2 SYDVKM. The CDR3 spells CASSLFWGAGTEAFF. DNA for the CDR3: TGTGCCAGCAGTTTATTTTGGGGCGCGGGCACTGAAGCTTTCTTT.

The J gene is TRBJ1-1, the V gene TRBV5-1; D might be TRBD1 (6 bases). The length of the CDR3 is 15 residues. CDR1 SGHRS and CDR2 YFSETQ come from the germline V gene. The V and J ends lost 0 bases and 4 bases respectively, with 13 bases between them. This CDR3 reads CASSLVAGGITEAFF. The CDR3 coding sequence is TGCGCCAGCAGCTTGGTTGCCGGGGGCATCACTGAAGCTTTCTTT.

The chain links TRBV21-1 to TRBJ1-4; TRBD1 reflects the table's D call only, with no check against the DNA. TRBV21-1 is a listed pseudogene. CDR3 size: 18 residues. CDR3 sequence reads: CASSKAGGRGRANEKLFF. The CDR3 region has the DNA TGTGCCAGCAGCAAAGCCGGGGGCAGGGGGCGGGCTAATGAAAAACTGTTTTTT.

This chain connects TRBV15 to TRBJ1-5, with D perhaps TRBD1 (5 bases). The germline V gene has CDR1 LNHNV and CDR2 YYDKDF (reference sequence). This CDR3 spans 14 amino acids. The V end was cut by 4 bases, the J end by 5 bases, with 12 bases between. Here the CDR3 DNA reads TGTGCCACCAGCATACGGGGGGTAGATCAGCCCCAGCATTTT. As protein: CATSIRGVDQPQHF.

V is TRBV7-8 and J is TRBJ1-1; the D is unclear. The germline V gene encodes CDR1 SGHVS and CDR2 FQNEAQ. The CDR3 has 13 residues. V lost 1 base, J lost 4 bases, and 7 bases lay in between. The CDR3 DNA is TGTGCCAGCAGCTTAGGGGTAACCACTGAAGCTTTCTTT. Protein product: CASSLGVTTEAFF.